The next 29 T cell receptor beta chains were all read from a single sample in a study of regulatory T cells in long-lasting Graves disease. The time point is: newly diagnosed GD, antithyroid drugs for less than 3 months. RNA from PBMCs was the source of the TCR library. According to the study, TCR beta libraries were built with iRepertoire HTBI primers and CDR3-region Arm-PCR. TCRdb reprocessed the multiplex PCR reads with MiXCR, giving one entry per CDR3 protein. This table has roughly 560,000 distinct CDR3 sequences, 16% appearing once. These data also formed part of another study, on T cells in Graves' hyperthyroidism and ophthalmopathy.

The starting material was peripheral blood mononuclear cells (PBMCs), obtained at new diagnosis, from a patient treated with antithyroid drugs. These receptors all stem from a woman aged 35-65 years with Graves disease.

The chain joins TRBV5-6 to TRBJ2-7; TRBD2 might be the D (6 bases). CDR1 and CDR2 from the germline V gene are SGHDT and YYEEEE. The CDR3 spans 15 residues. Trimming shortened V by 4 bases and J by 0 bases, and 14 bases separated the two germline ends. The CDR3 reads CASSQRGMHSYEQYF. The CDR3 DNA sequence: TGTGCCAGCAGCCAACGGGGGATGCACTCCTACGAGCAGTACTTC. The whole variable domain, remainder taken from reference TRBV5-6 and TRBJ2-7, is DAGVTQSPTHLIKTRGQQVTLRCSPKSGHDTVSWYQQALGQGPQFIFQYYEEEERQRGNFPDRFSGHQFPNYSSELNVNALLLGDSALYLCASSQRGMHSYEQYFGPGTRLTVT.

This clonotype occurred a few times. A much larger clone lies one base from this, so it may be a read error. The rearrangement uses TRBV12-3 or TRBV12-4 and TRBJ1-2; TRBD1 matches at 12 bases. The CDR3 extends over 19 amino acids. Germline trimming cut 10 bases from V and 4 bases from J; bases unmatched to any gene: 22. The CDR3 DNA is TGTGCCAACAGAGTTGAATCCGGGACAGGGGGCTTACTCAGCTATGGCTACACCTTC. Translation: CANRVESGTGGLLSYGYTF.

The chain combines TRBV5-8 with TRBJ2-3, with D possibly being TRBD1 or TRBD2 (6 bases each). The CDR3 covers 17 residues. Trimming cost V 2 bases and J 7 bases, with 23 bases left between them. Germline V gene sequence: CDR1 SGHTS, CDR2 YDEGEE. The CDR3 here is CASSFLSPGARPHTQYF. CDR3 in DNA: TGTGCCAGCAGCTTTCTTTCCCCGGGGGCCAGACCTCATACGCAGTATTTT.

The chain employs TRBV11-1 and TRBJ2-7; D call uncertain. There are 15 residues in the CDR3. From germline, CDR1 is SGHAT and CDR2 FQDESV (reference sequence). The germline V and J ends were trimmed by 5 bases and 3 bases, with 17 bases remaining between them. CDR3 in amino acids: CASSPPGGRNYEQYF. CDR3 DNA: TGTGCCAGCAGCCCCCCGGGCGGCAGGAACTACGAGCAGTACTTC.

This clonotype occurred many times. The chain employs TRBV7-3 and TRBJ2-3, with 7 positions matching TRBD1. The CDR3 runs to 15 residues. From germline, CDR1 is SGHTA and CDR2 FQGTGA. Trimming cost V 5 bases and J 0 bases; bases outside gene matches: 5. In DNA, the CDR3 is TGTGCCAGCAGCGTGGGGACAGCTAGCACAGATACGCAGTATTTT. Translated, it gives CASSVGTASTDTQYF.

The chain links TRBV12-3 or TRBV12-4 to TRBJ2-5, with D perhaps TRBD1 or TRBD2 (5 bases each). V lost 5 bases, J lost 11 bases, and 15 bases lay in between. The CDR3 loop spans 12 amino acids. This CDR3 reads CASSVGTVEQYF. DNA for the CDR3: TGTGCCAGCAGTGTAGGGACGGTTGAGCAGTACTTC.

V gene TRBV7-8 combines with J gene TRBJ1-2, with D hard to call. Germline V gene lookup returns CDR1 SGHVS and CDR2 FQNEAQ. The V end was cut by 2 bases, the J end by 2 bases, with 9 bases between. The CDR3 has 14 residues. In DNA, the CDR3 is TGTGCCAGCAGCTTAAAAGCCGCAAACTATGGCTACACCTTC. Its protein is CASSLKAANYGYTF.

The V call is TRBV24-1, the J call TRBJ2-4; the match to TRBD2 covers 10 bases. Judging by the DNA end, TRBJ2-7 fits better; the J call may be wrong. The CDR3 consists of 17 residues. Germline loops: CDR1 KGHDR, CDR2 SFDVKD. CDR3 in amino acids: CATSDLGSGGFSYEQYF. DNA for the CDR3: TGTGCCACCAGTGACCTTGGTAGCGGGGGGTTCTCCTACGAGCAGTACTTC.

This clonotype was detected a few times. The CDR3 coding sequence is TGTGCCAGCAGTCCGACAGGGGAGGTGCATCAGCCCCAGCATTTT. Protein: CASSPTGEVHQPQHF. V usage is TRBV27 and J usage is TRBJ1-5, with 8 bases fitting TRBD1. Germline V gene sequence: CDR1 MNHEY, CDR2 SMNVEV (reference sequence). The CDR3 loop spans 15 amino acids. After removal of 5 bases from V and 5 bases from J, the junction contained 8 bases not matched to a gene.

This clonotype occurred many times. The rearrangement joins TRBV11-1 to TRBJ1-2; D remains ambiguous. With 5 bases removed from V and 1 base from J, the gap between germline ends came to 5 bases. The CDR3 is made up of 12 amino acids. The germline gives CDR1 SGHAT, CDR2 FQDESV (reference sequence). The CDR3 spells CASSQFNYGYTF. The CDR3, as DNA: TGTGCCAGCAGCCAATTTAACTATGGCTACACCTTC.

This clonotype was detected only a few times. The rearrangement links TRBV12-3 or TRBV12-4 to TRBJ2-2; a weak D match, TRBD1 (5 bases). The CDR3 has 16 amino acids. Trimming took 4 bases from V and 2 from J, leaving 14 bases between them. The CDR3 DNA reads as TGTGCCAGCAGTTACCGACAGAACCGAAACACCGGGGAGCTGTTTTTT. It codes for CASSYRQNRNTGELFF.

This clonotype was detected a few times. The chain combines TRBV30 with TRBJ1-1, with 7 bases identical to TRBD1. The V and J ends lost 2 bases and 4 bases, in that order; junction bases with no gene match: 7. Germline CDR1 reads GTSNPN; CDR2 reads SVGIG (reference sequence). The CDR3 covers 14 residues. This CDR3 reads CAWSPGQFGTEAFF. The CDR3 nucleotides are TGTGCCTGGAGTCCGGGACAGTTTGGCACTGAAGCTTTCTTT.

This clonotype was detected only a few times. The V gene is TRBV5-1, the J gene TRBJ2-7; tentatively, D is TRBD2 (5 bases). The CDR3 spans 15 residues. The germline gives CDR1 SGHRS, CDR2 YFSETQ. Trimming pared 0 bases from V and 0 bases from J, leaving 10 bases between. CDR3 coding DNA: TGCGCCAGCAGCTTGGGTAGCGTCCGCTCCTACGAGCAGTACTTC. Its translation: CASSLGSVRSYEQYF.

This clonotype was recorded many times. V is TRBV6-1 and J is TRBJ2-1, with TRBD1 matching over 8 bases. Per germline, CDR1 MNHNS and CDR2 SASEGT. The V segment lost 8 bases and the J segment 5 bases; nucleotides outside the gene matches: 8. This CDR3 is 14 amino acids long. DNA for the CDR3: TGTGCCAGCGGCCGGACAGGGTTCAACAATGAGCAGTTCTTC. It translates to CASGRTGFNNEQFF.

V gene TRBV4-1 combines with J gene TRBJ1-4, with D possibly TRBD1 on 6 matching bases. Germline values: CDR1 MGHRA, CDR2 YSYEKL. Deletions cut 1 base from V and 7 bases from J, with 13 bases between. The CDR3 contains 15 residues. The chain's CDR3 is CASSQVGAAPEKLFF. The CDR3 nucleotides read TGCGCCAGCAGCCAAGTGGGGGCGGCCCCTGAAAAACTGTTTTTT.

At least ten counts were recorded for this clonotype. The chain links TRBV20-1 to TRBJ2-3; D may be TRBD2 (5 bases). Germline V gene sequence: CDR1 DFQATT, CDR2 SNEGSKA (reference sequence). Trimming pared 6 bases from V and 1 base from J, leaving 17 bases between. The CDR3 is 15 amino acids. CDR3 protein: CSAPLWSGRTDTQYF. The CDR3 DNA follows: TGCAGTGCCCCACTTTGGAGCGGACGCACAGATACGCAGTATTTT.

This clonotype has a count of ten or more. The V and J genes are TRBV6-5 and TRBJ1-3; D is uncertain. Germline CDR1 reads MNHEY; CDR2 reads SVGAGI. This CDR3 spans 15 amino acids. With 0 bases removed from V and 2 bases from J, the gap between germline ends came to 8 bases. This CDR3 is CASSYSKGTGNTIYF. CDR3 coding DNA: TGTGCCAGCAGTTACTCGAAAGGGACTGGAAACACCATATATTTT.

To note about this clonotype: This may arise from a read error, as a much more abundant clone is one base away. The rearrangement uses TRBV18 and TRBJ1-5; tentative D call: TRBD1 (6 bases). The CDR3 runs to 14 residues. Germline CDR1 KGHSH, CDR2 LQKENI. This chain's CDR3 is CVSSPGEGNQPQHF. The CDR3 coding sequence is TGTGTCAGCTCACCAGGGGAAGGGAATCAGCCCCAGCATTTT.

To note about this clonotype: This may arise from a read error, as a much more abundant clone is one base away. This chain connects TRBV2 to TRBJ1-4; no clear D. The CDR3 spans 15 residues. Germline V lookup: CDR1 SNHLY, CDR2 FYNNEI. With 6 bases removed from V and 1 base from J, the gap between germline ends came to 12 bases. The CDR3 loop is CASSSYGQTNEKLFF. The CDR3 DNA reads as TGTGCCAGCAGCTCCTACGGGCAAACTAATGAAAAACTGTTTTTT.

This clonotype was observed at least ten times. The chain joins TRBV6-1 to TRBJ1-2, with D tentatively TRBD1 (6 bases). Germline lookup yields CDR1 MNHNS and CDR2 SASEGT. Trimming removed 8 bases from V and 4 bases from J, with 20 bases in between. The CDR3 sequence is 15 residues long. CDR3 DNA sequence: TGTGCCAGCGCCCGAGGGGTTGGAGGGGGCTATGGCTACACCTTC. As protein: CASARGVGGGYGYTF.

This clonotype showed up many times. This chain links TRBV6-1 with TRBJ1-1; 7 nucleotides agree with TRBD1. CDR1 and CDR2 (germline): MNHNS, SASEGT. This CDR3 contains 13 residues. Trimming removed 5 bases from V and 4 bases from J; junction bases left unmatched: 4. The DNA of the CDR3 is TGTGCCAGCAGTAAGGGGGCTAGCACTGAAGCTTTCTTT. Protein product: CASSKGASTEAFF.

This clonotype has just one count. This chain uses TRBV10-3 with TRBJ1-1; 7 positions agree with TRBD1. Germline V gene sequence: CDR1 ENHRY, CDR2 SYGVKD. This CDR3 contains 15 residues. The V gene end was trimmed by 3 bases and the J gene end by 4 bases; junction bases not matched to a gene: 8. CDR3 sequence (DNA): TGTGCCATCAGTGATCCTGGACAGGTGGTCACTGAAGCTTTCTTT. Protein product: CAISDPGQVVTEAFF.

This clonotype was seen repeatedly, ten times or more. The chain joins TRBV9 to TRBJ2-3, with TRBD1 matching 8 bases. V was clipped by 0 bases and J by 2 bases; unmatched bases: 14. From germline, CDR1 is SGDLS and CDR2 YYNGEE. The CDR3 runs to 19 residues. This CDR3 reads CASSVASPFDRGDTDTQYF. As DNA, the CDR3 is TGTGCCAGCAGCGTAGCCTCCCCTTTTGACAGGGGCGACACAGATACGCAGTATTTT.

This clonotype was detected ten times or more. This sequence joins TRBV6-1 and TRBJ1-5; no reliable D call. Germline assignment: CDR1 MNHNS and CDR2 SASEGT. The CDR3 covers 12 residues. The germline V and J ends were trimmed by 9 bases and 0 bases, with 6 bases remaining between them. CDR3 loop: CASCDSNQPQHF. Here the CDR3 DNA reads TGTGCCAGTTGTGATAGCAATCAGCCCCAGCATTTT.

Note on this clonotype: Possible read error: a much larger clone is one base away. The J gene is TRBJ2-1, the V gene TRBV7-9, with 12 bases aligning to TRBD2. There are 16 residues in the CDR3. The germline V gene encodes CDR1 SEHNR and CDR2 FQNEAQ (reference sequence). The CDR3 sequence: CAGSPSGGARYNEQFF. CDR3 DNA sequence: TGTGCCGGCAGCCCTAGCGGGGGGGCCCGGTACAATGAGCAGTTCTTC.

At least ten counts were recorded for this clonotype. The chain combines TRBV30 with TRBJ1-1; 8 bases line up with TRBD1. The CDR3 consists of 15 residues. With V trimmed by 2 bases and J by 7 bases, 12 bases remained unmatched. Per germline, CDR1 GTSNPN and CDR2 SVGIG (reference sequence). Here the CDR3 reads CAWSKTGAGSHEAFF. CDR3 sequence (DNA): TGTGCCTGGAGTAAGACAGGGGCCGGCTCCCATGAAGCTTTCTTT.

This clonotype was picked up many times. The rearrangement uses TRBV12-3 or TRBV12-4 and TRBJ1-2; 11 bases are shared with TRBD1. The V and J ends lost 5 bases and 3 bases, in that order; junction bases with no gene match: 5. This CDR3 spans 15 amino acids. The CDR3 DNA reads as TGTGCCAGCAGTCACGGGACAGGGGGGGACTATGGCTACACCTTC. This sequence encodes CASSHGTGGDYGYTF.

CDR3 DNA: TGCAGTGCGATAAAACCTAGAGGGCTTACGACTAATGAAAAACTGTTTTTT. Translated: CSAIKPRGLTTNEKLFF. The chain combines TRBV20-1 with TRBJ1-4; D not certain. Germline V CDR1 and CDR2: DFQATT, SNEGSKA (reference sequence). Trimming took off 6 bases at V and 2 bases at J, with 22 bases between the two ends. The CDR3 loop spans 17 amino acids.

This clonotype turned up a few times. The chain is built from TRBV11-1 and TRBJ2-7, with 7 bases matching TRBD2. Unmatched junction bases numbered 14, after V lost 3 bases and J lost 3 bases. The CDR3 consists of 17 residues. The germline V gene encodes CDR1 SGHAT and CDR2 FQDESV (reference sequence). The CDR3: CASSLGIRRGGIYEQYF. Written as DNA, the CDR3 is TGTGCCAGCAGCTTGGGCATCCGACGGGGAGGGATCTACGAGCAGTACTTC.